The 32 T cell receptor beta chains in this list originate from one sample, sequenced in a study of blood T cell repertoires in COVID-19. Produced via immunoSEQ multiplex PCR; TCRdb's table is partial and in-frame only. The sample shows approximately 290,000 clones, approximately 84% of them seen only once. The sequenced sample consisted of peripheral blood. Receptors originate from a person aged 65-85 years with COVID-19, enrolled during active disease.

V gene TRBV6-2 or TRBV6-3 combines with J gene TRBJ1-1, with D perhaps TRBD1 (6 bases). The CDR3 spans 11 residues. Germline V lookup: CDR1 MNHEY, CDR2 SVGEGT. V shed 5 bases and J shed 8 bases, with 9 bases lying between them. The CDR3 loop reads CASSTGTEAFF. CDR3 coding DNA: TGTGCCAGCAGTACCGGGACAGAAGCTTTCTTT.

The rearrangement links TRBV5-1 to TRBJ1-2; TRBD1 aligns across 8 bases. Germline V lookup: CDR1 SGHRS, CDR2 YFSETQ. V lost 0 bases and J lost 5; bases outside the gene matches: 12. This CDR3 has 17 amino acids. The CDR3 loop is CASSLASAGGLGYGYTF. CDR3 in DNA: TGCGCCAGCAGCTTGGCGTCGGCAGGGGGCCTTGGGTATGGCTACACCTTC.

This clone has just one count. The chain couples TRBV6-1 to TRBJ1-6; unclear D gene. V was shortened by 2 bases and J by 4 bases, with 6 bases between the two germline ends. This CDR3 spans 14 amino acids. Germline V lookup: CDR1 MNHNS, CDR2 SASEGT. The CDR3 DNA reads TGTGCCAGCAGTGAACGGGGTTATAATTCACCCCTCCACTTT. Translated, it gives CASSERGYNSPLHF.

The rearrangement links TRBV19 to TRBJ1-1; 7 bases map to TRBD1. V shed 7 bases, J shed 3 bases, and the junction held 11 bases outside the gene matches. The CDR3 is 15 amino acids. Germline-derived CDR1 and CDR2 are LNHDA and SQIVND (reference sequence). CDR3 residues: CASIKGQQVHTEAFF. In DNA, the CDR3 is TGTGCCAGTATCAAGGGACAGCAAGTTCACACTGAAGCTTTCTTT.

This sequence joins TRBV18 and TRBJ1-2; 10 nucleotides line up with TRBD1. Germline V gives CDR1 KGHSH, CDR2 LQKENI. Trimming took 2 bases from V and 14 from J; bases not matched to a gene: 17. The CDR3 is 16 amino acids. The CDR3 nucleotides read TGTGCCAGCTCACCAGGGACAGGGGACCCGCCGCTGCCTGGGACCTTC. Translating gives CASSPGTGDPPLPGTF. The whole variable domain, filled in from reference TRBV18 and TRBJ1-2, reads NAGVMQNPRHLVRRRGQEARLRCSPMKGHSHVYWYRQLPEEGLKFMVYLQKENIIDESGMPKERFSAEFPKEGPSILRIQQVVRGDSAAYFCASSPGTGDPPLPGTFGSGTRLTVV.

V gene TRBV6-1 combines with J gene TRBJ2-3; 10 positions match TRBD1. The V gene end was trimmed by 4 bases and the J gene end by 5 bases; junction bases not matched to a gene: 9. The CDR3 is 16 amino acids. Germline CDR1 MNHNS, CDR2 SASEGT. The CDR3 loop is CASSATRTGGGDTQYF. CDR3 bases: TGTGCCAGCAGTGCAACCCGGACAGGGGGGGGAGATACGCAGTATTTT.

The chain links TRBV7-9 to TRBJ2-1, with D possibly being TRBD2 (5 bases). Germline lookup yields CDR1 SEHNR and CDR2 FQNEAQ (reference sequence). The germline V and J ends were trimmed by 6 bases and 6 bases, with 12 bases remaining between them. This CDR3 spans 13 amino acids. The CDR3 here is CASSVAGTNEQFF. CDR3 nucleotide sequence: TGTGCCAGCAGTGTTGCGGGTACCAATGAGCAGTTCTTC.

The chain has TRBV7-2 and TRBJ2-3; 8 bases map to TRBD2. The CDR3 spans 17 residues. The V segment lost 2 bases and the J segment 4 bases; nucleotides outside the gene matches: 11. CDR1 and CDR2 (germline): SGHTA, FQGNSA. The CDR3 nucleotides are TGTGCCAGCAGCTTAACCCTAGCGGGTTCATCCGCAGATACGCAGTATTTT. Translated: CASSLTLAGSSADTQYF.

The chain combines TRBV7-8 with TRBJ2-7; 8 bases align to TRBD2. This CDR3 region has 16 residues. Germline trimming cut 6 bases from V and 2 bases from J; bases unmatched to any gene: 12. In germline, CDR1 is SGHVS, CDR2 FQNEAQ. As DNA, the CDR3 is TGTGCCAGCAGTCAGGTTGTGGGCGGGAGGACCTACGAGCAGTACTTC. It is translated as CASSQVVGGRTYEQYF.

The rearrangement links TRBV7-2 to TRBJ2-7; TRBD2 is a possible D gene (6 bases). Trimming stripped 2 bases from V and 3 bases from J, with 14 bases between. The CDR3 has 15 residues. Germline V lookup: CDR1 SGHTA, CDR2 FQGNSA. CDR3 in DNA: TGTGCCAGCAGCTTAACATCCGGGACTTACTACGAGCAGTACTTC. It encodes CASSLTSGTYYEQYF.

V gene TRBV2 combines with J gene TRBJ1-3; D is possibly TRBD1 (5 bases). CDR1 and CDR2 from the germline V gene are SNHLY and FYNNEI. Trimming took off 3 bases at V and 0 bases at J, with 15 bases between the two ends. The CDR3 runs to 17 residues. For the CDR3, the DNA is TGTGCCAGCAGTGAGGCCCAGGGACTGGGCTCTGGAAACACCATATATTTT. Residues: CASSEAQGLGSGNTIYF.

For the CDR3, the DNA is TGTGCCAGCAGTTACCCAGGGTTGGGCACTGAAGCTTTCTTT. Amino acid sequence: CASSYPGLGTEAFF. The V call is TRBV6-6, the J call TRBJ1-1; possibly TRBD1 for D (5 bases). Germline V gives CDR1 MNHNY, CDR2 SVGAGI (reference sequence). This CDR3 has 14 residues. Between the trimmed V and J ends, which lost 2 bases and 4 bases, there was a span of 11 bases.

This chain connects TRBV30 to TRBJ1-4; D remains unclear. Germline V gives CDR1 GTSNPN, CDR2 SVGIG (reference sequence). The CDR3 has 14 amino acids. The V end was cut by 5 bases, the J end by 2 bases, with 12 bases between. Here the CDR3 reads CAWSHGGTNEKLFF. The CDR3 DNA reads TGTGCCTGGTCGCACGGCGGGACTAATGAAAAACTGTTTTTT.

V and J are TRBV7-2 and TRBJ2-3; D is perhaps TRBD2 (6 bases). This CDR3 has 17 amino acids. Looked up from germline, CDR1 is SGHTA and CDR2 is FQGNSA. The V gene lost 5 bases and the J gene lost 0 bases, with 18 bases spanning the gap. The chain's CDR3 is CASSLWGLGGSTDTQYF. In nucleotides, the CDR3 is TGTGCCAGCAGCCTCTGGGGACTTGGGGGGAGCACAGATACGCAGTATTTT.

V is TRBV21-1 and J is TRBJ1-4; the D segment call TRBD1 is taken from the table without a DNA check. TRBV21-1 is reported as a pseudogene. The CDR3 spans 15 residues. The CDR3 loop reads CASSKGLPTNEKLFF. The CDR3 DNA reads as TGTGCCAGCAGCAAAGGGCTTCCAACTAATGAAAAACTGTTTTTT.

J is TRBJ2-5 and V is TRBV7-3, with TRBD1 as a possible D gene (6 bases). CDR3 length: 19 residues. V was cut by 2 bases and J by 2 bases, with 24 bases left in between. Germline lookup yields CDR1 SGHTA and CDR2 FQGTGA. CDR3 DNA: TGTGCCAGCAGCTTAGGCCCCTCGACAGGCTTAGGGGGTCAAGAGACCCAGTACTTC. It translates to CASSLGPSTGLGGQETQYF.

In its sample, this clone was seen once. J is TRBJ2-5 and V is TRBV5-1; no clear D gene. There are 14 residues in the CDR3. The germline V and J ends were trimmed by 8 bases and 2 bases, with 16 bases remaining between them. CDR1 SGHRS and CDR2 YFSETQ come from the germline V gene. The DNA for the CDR3 is TGCGCCAGTCAATCTGGATCGCGGCAAGAGACCCAGTACTTC. Its protein product is CASQSGSRQETQYF.

This clone showed up just once. The chain joins TRBV5-8 to TRBJ2-1; 8 bases align to TRBD2. Germline CDR1 reads SGHTS; CDR2 reads YDEGEE. The length of the CDR3 is 17 residues. V lost 2 bases and J lost 4; bases outside the gene matches: 11. The DNA of the CDR3 is TGTGCCAGCAGCTTCTTCGGAGCGGGAGCTGGGTACAATGAGCAGTTCTTC. The encoded protein is CASSFFGAGAGYNEQFF.

The rearrangement joins TRBV28 to TRBJ1-1; possibly TRBD1 for D (6 bases). Looked up from germline, CDR1 is MDHEN and CDR2 is SYDVKM. The CDR3 contains 12 residues. Trimming removed 7 bases at V and 5 bases at J, with 11 bases between. The CDR3 nucleotides are TGTGCCAGCAATAGGGGGGGTACTGAAGCTTTCTTT. Translation: CASNRGGTEAFF.

With regard to this clone: Within the sample, other DNA sequences also encode this same CDR3. The J gene is TRBJ1-4, the V gene TRBV6-1; 7 bases agree with TRBD1. The germline CDR1 and CDR2 sequences are MNHNS and SASEGT. This CDR3 contains 15 residues. J was trimmed by 0 bases and V by 2 bases; bases with no gene match: 0. The CDR3 sequence is CASSEQGATNEKLFF. In DNA, the CDR3 is TGTGCCAGCAGTGAACAGGGGGCAACTAATGAAAAACTGTTTTTT.

The J gene is TRBJ2-7, the V gene TRBV4-3; 7 nucleotides agree with TRBD2. V lost 3 bases to trimming and J lost 4 bases; unmatched junction nucleotides: 9. The CDR3 is made up of 15 amino acids. The germline gives CDR1 LGHNA, CDR2 YSLEER. The CDR3 coding sequence is TGCGCCAGCAGCCATGAAAGCGGGGCGGCGTACGAGCAGTACTTC. Translated: CASSHESGAAYEQYF.

The V gene is TRBV5-5, the J gene TRBJ1-3; 8 nucleotides match TRBD1. The CDR3 totals 16 residues. V gave up 0 bases and J gave up 0 bases; unmatched junction bases: 2. The germline V gene has CDR1 SGHKS and CDR2 YYEKEE (reference sequence). CDR3 loop: CASSLAGGFSGNTIYF. Written as DNA, the CDR3 is TGTGCCAGCAGCTTGGCAGGGGGCTTCTCTGGAAACACCATATATTTT.

The chain recombines TRBV5-6 with TRBJ2-6; D unresolved. CDR1 SGHDT and CDR2 YYEEEE come from the germline V gene. The CDR3 is 19 residues long. The V end was cut by 0 bases, the J end by 2 bases, with 18 bases between. CDR3 loop: CASSLEAPLMYPGANVLTF. The CDR3 DNA reads TGTGCCAGCAGCTTGGAAGCACCGCTGATGTACCCTGGGGCCAACGTCCTGACTTTC.

The chain is built from TRBV9 and TRBJ2-3; 13 bases are a match to TRBD2. CDR1 is SGDLS, CDR2 YYNGEE, per germline. With 4 bases clipped from V and 0 bases from J, the junction kept 11 bases outside the gene matches. This CDR3 spans 19 amino acids. CDR3 nucleotide sequence: TGTGCCAGCAGCCCCGTAGCGGGACTAGCGGGGACTAGCACAGATACGCAGTATTTT. Amino acids: CASSPVAGLAGTSTDTQYF. The entire variable domain, with the rest obtained from reference TRBV9 and TRBJ2-3, is as follows: DSGVTQTPKHLITATGQRVTLRCSPRSGDLSVYWYQQSLDQGLQFLIQYYNGEERAKGNILERFSAQQFPDLHSELNLSSLELGDSALYFCASSPVAGLAGTSTDTQYFGPGTRLTVL.

This clone was detected once. The V and J genes are TRBV28 and TRBJ1-5; D is undetermined. This CDR3 is built from 13 residues. V was cut by 10 bases and J by 1 base, with 11 bases left in between. Germline V gene data show CDR1 as MDHEN and CDR2 as SYDVKM. This CDR3 reads CANTSSSNQPQHF. For the CDR3, the DNA is TGTGCCAACACCTCCTCGAGCAATCAGCCCCAGCATTTT.

The rearrangement uses TRBV19 and TRBJ2-5; 7 bases agree with TRBD2. The CDR3 has 16 residues. V lost 9 bases to trimming and J lost 1 base; unmatched junction nucleotides: 14. Germline CDR1 is LNHDA and CDR2 is SQIVND (reference sequence). CDR3 in DNA: TGTGCCAGCAGTCAATCCCTAGCGGAGACCCAAGAGACCCAGTACTTC. Its translation is CASSQSLAETQETQYF.

The J gene is TRBJ1-2, the V gene TRBV28; no definite D call. This CDR3 has 16 amino acids. CDR1 is MDHEN, CDR2 SYDVKM, per germline. Trimming stripped 5 bases from V and 4 bases from J, with 20 bases between. CDR3 bases: TGTGCCAGCAGTCACGAGCTAGATATTGCGTTCTATGGCTACACCTTC. Its translation: CASSHELDIAFYGYTF.

This chain uses TRBV28 with TRBJ1-4; D is ambiguous. V lost 2 bases to trimming and J lost 0 bases, with 7 bases between them. This CDR3 region has 15 residues. Germline V gene sequence: CDR1 MDHEN, CDR2 SYDVKM. CDR3 DNA: TGTGCCAGCAGTTTACTACTTGCAACTAATGAAAAACTGTTTTTT. This translates into CASSLLLATNEKLFF.

This rearrangement joins TRBV5-8 to TRBJ2-7; D perhaps matches TRBD1 (6 bases). This CDR3 has 18 amino acids. The germline CDR1 and CDR2 sequences are SGHTS and YDEGEE. V lost 4 bases and J lost 7, with 30 bases in between. CDR3: CASSVTRGAGARKFEQYF. The CDR3 nucleotides read TGTGCCAGCAGCGTCACCCGAGGAGCAGGGGCTCGGAAGTTTGAGCAGTACTTC.

The chain combines TRBV19 with TRBJ2-1, with D tentatively TRBD1 (5 bases). The V end was cut by 2 bases, the J end by 6 bases, with 17 bases between. The CDR3 covers 16 residues. Germline V gives CDR1 LNHDA, CDR2 SQIVND (reference sequence). The CDR3 sequence: CASSITTVSMSNEQFF. The CDR3 nucleotides read TGTGCCAGTAGTATAACGACAGTAAGTATGAGCAATGAGCAGTTCTTC.

V usage is TRBV12-3 or TRBV12-4 and J usage is TRBJ2-2; D is possibly TRBD2 (6 bases). The CDR3 totals 13 residues. DNA of the CDR3: TGTGCTGGAGGGGTGCGGGGCACCGGGGAGCTGTTTTTT. This codes for CAGGVRGTGELFF.

The CDR3: CSVADSYLSPLHF. In DNA form, the CDR3 reads TGCAGCGTGGCGGACAGCTATCTTTCACCCCTCCACTTT. J is TRBJ1-6 and V is TRBV29-1; TRBD1 is a possible D gene (6 bases). V was pared by 6 bases and J by 9 bases, with 15 bases between. The germline V gene encodes CDR1 SQVTM and CDR2 ANQGSEA. CDR3 length: 13 amino acids.